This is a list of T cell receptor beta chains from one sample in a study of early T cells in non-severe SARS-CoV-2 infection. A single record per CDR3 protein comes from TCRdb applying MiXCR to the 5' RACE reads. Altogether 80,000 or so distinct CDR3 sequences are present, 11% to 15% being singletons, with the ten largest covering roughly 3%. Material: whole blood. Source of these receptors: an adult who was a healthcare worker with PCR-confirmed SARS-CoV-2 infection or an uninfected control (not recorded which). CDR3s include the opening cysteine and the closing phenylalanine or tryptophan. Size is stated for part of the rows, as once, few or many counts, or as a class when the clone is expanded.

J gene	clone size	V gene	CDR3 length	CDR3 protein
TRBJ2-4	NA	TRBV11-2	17	CASSRQGTSGSKNIQYF
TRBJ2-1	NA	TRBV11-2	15	CASSSLSGKVNEQFF
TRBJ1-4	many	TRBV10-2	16	CASSEFPGRRNEKLFF
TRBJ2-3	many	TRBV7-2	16	CASNPPGLAVTDTQYF
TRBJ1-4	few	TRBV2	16	CASRDSRRLTNEKLFF
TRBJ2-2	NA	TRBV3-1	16	CASSQGVAANTGELFF
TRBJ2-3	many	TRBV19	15	CASSIERGSTDTQYF
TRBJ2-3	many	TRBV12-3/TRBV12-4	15	CASTLLGLGPDTQYF
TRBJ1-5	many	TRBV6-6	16	CASRPSRDGYNQPQHF
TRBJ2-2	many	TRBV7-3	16	CASSLTGTGGTGELFF
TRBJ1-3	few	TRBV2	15	CASSPRTGGGNTIYF
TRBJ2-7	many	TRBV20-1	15	CSAQTPGQEYGEQYF
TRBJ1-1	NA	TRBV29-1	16	CSVVYVGWGGYTEAFF
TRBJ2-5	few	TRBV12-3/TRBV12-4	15	CASSPRQGAGETQYF
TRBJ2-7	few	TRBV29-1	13	CSALSGSSYEQYF
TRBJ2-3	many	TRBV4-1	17	CASSQDPGGPRTDTQYF
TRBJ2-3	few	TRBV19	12	CASSMSTDTQYF
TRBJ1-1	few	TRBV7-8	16	CASSSGGRGMNTEAFF
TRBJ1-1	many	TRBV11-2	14	CASSVGTGNTEAFF
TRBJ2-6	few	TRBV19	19	CASRRPSGGHLSGANVLTF
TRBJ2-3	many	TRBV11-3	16	CASSFSSGQGTDTQYF